The 7 T cell receptor beta chains below all came from one sample that was sequenced in a study of T cell repertoires in cytomegalovirus infection. TCRdb ran MiXCR on the reads and lists one entry per CDR3 protein. The profile shows around 430,000 distinct CDR3 sequences, approximately 42% of them singletons. These receptors have no identified antigens. The sequencing here drew on cultured PBMCs, taken from culture after CMV antigen stimulation. These receptor sequences come from a human donor in good health (CMV status not recorded). Some clones in this sample may be carry-over from other donors' samples.

The sample holds a few counts of this clonotype. The genes are TRBV7-8 and TRBJ2-1; 8 nucleotides align to TRBD2. Trimming removed 4 bases from V and 8 bases from J; junction bases left unmatched: 19. The V gene's germline CDR1 is SGHVS and CDR2 FQNEAQ. The CDR3 is 18 amino acids. This CDR3 reads CASSSMPGGASQDDEQFF. The CDR3 DNA sequence: TGTGCCAGCAGCTCCATGCCCGGGGGGGCCTCACAGGACGATGAGCAGTTCTTC.

This chain links TRBV6-1 with TRBJ1-3; no firm D call. CDR1 is MNHNS and CDR2 is SASEGT in the germline V gene. This CDR3 is built from 15 residues. The V and J ends lost 4 bases and 0 bases respectively, with 10 bases between them. This CDR3 reads CASSAELYSGNTIYF. The CDR3 DNA reads as TGTGCCAGCAGTGCTGAACTGTACTCTGGAAACACCATATATTTT.

The chain carries TRBV11-2 and TRBJ2-3; 8 nucleotides match TRBD1. The CDR3 spans 17 residues. Trimming cost V 1 base and J 2 bases; bases outside gene matches: 8. Germline lookup yields CDR1 SGHAT and CDR2 FQNNGV. CDR3 DNA sequence: TGTGCCAGCAGCTTAGTATTCGGCAGGGGGCCCACAGATACGCAGTATTTT. Translation gives CASSLVFGRGPTDTQYF. Using reference TRBV11-2 and TRBJ2-3 for the parts outside the CDR3, the full variable domain is EAGVAQSPRYKIIEKRQSVAFWCNPISGHATLYWYQQILGQGPKLLIQFQNNGVVDDSQLPKDRFSAERLKGVDSTLKIQPAKLEDSAVYLCASSLVFGRGPTDTQYFGPGTRLTVL.

This clonotype was found a few times. V usage is TRBV28 and J usage is TRBJ2-7; either TRBD1 or TRBD2 may supply D (5 bases each). The CDR3 has 17 residues. Trimming cost V 3 bases and J 0 bases, with 18 bases left between them. Germline-derived CDR1 and CDR2 are MDHEN and SYDVKM. CDR3 DNA sequence: TGTGCCAGCAGTTTGGGGGAGCCGTTCCGGGGCTCCTACGAGCAGTACTTC. It encodes CASSLGEPFRGSYEQYF.

This clonotype has ten or more counts. The V gene is TRBV7-2, the J gene TRBJ2-7; 9 bases are a match to TRBD2. Germline-derived CDR1 and CDR2 are SGHTA and FQGNSA. The length of the CDR3 is 16 residues. V dropped 2 bases and J dropped 0; count of bases not matched to a gene: 5. CDR3 protein: CASSLTSGLSSYEQYF. DNA for the CDR3: TGTGCCAGCAGCTTAACTAGCGGGCTAAGCTCCTACGAGCAGTACTTC.

The chain uses TRBV28 and TRBJ1-6; maybe TRBD1 (6 bases). The ends were cut back, 4 bases at V and 8 bases at J, with 15 bases in the middle. In germline, CDR1 is MDHEN, CDR2 SYDVKM. The CDR3 consists of 15 residues. In nucleotides, the CDR3 is TGTGCCAGCAGTTACCAGGGGTTTGGAGATTCACCCCTCCACTTT. Protein: CASSYQGFGDSPLHF. The entire variable domain, with the rest obtained from reference TRBV28 and TRBJ1-6, is as follows: DVKVTQSSRYLVKRTGEKVFLECVQDMDHENMFWYRQDPGLGLRLIYFSYDVKMKEKGDIPEGYSVSREKKERFSLILESASTNQTSMYLCASSYQGFGDSPLHFGNGTRLTVT.

The chain couples TRBV11-2 to TRBJ2-5; tentative D call: TRBD2 (6 bases). Looked up from germline, CDR1 is SGHAT and CDR2 is FQNNGV. V was cut by 5 bases and J by 7 bases, with 20 bases left in between. The CDR3 extends over 15 amino acids. The CDR3 nucleotides read TGTGCCAGCAGCCCCCCGGGACTCGGGGGTGGGACCCAGTACTTC. It codes for CASSPPGLGGGTQYF. The variable domain in full, with the rest retrieved from reference TRBV11-2 and TRBJ2-5, is EAGVAQSPRYKIIEKRQSVAFWCNPISGHATLYWYQQILGQGPKLLIQFQNNGVVDDSQLPKDRFSAERLKGVDSTLKIQPAKLEDSAVYLCASSPPGLGGGTQYFGPGTRLLVL.